Ten or more counts support the clone carrying this TCR beta chain. The sample comes from a study of T cells after yellow fever vaccination. At the level of the study: Each of the EM, EMRA, CM and Tscm memory subsets was sorted based on CD3, CD45RA, CCR7 and CD95.

General study results and limits: Once the booster was given, most primary-vaccination clones reappeared, at around 95% for CD4 and roughly 85% for CD8. Highly abundant clonotypes carried over from the bulk population could end up in FACS-sorted repertoires as contaminants.

Generation of TCR cDNA used 5'RACE template switching (which added a universal primer site and UMIs). MiXCR, run by TCRdb on the 5' RACE reads, gives a single entry per CDR3 protein. The data contain 20,000 to 25,000 distinct CDR3 sequences, around 5.5% of them seen just once; the ten biggest clones take up about 20%. Trimming left V 11 bases short and J 5 bases short, with 17 bases between. This CDR3 spans 13 amino acids. Per the germline V gene, CDR1 is SEHNR and CDR2 is FQNEAQ (reference sequence). The sequencing used PBMCs, either bulk or a sorted T-cell subset (CD4+, CD8+, memory, or dextramer-sorted; not recorded which), collected roughly 45 days after the first yellow fever vaccination. The clonotype originates from a young man who received the YFV17D yellow fever vaccine. The rearrangement links TRBV7-9 to TRBJ2-3; possibly TRBD1 for D (5 bases). The CDR3 nucleotides read TGTGCCCAAGATCCAGGGTTGGGAGATACGCAGTATTTT. Amino acids: CAQDPGLGDTQYF.